This T cell receptor beta chain was identified during a study of blood T cell repertoires in COVID-19. Study at large: Both acute and convalescent COVID-19 samples were obtained from the United States, Italy and Spain. In each case, the material was cDNA or gDNA derived from T cells, B-cell-depleted T cells, or PBMCs.

Germline CDR1 and CDR2: MNHEY and SVGEGT. This CDR3 has 17 residues. V trimming: 5 bases; J trimming: 2 bases; junction bases outside the gene matches: 7. Per the authors' pipeline: Reference gene primer amplification in the assay estimated nucleated cell counts. Sequencing used immunoSEQ multiplex PCR; TCRdb keeps in-frame clones, though not all of them. That table furnishes V, J and clone size, whereas the DNA furnished D and trimming. The top ten hold 1.2% of the sample, which has around 200,000 clones, just under 90% seen once. The chain has TRBV6-2 or TRBV6-3 and TRBJ1-6; TRBD1 aligns across 9 bases. This sequence originates from a young man who had recovered from COVID-19. Input material: PBMCs or T cells enriched from blood (not recorded which). The CDR3 is CASSIRDRVTYNSPLHF. The CDR3 DNA reads TGTGCCAGCAGTATCCGGGACAGGGTCACCTATAATTCACCCCTCCACTTT.